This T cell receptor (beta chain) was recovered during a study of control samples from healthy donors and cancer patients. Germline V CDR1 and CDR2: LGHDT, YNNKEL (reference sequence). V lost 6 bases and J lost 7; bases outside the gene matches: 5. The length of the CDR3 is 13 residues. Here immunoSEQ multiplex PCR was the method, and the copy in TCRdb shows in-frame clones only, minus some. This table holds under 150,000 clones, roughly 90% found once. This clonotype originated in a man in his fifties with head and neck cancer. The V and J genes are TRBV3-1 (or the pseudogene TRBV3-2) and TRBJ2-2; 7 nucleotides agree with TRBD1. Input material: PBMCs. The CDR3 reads CASREQGNGELFF. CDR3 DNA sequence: TGTGCCAGCAGAGAACAGGGGAACGGGGAGCTGTTTTTT.